This entry concerns a single T cell receptor (beta chain). These data are taken from a study of T cell changes during pregnancy in multiple sclerosis. V was trimmed by 3 bases and J by 4 bases, leaving 13 bases between them. Per the germline V gene, CDR1 is LNHNV and CDR2 is YYDKDF (reference sequence). This CDR3 is 14 amino acids long. TCRdb keeps only in-frame clones here, not all; method: immunoSEQ multiplex PCR. The table lists about 98,000 clones, about 90% of them singletons. This clonotype was sampled from a female donor in good health, enrolled as a control in a pregnancy study. The V call is TRBV15, the J call TRBJ2-7, with TRBD1 as a possible D gene (6 bases). Sequencing used peripheral blood, obtained after pregnancy. The CDR3 nucleotides are TGTGCCACCAGCAGCCTCACCCAGGGGTACGAGCAGTACTTC. It encodes CATSSLTQGYEQYF.